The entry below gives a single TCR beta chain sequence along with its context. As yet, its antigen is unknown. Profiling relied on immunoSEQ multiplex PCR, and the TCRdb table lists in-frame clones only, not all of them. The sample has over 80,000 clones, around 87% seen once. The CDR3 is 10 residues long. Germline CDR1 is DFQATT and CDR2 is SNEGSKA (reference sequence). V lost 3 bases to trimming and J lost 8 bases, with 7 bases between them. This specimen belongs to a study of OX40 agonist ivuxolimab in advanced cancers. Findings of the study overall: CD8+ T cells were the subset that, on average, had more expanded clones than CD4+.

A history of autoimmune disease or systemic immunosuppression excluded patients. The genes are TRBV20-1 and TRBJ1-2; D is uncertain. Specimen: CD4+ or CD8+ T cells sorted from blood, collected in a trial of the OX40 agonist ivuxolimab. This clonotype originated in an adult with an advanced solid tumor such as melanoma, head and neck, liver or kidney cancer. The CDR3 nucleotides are TGCAGTGCTAGTTGGGGAGGCTACACCTTC. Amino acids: CSASWGGYTF.